This TCR beta chain was obtained from a study of OX40 agonist ivuxolimab in advanced cancers. In the study overall: Ivuxolimab, which targeted the costimulatory receptor OX40 (CD134), was an agonistic, fully human IgG2 monoclonal antibody. Intravenous ivuxolimab was administered to patients every 2 weeks at six dose levels: 0.01, 0.1, 0.3, 1.5, 3 and 10 mg/kg. Of the roughly 52 dose-escalation patients, hepatocellular carcinoma was present in 19, melanoma in some 15, renal cell carcinoma in 9 and head and neck cancer in 9. A male proportion of around 83% and a mean age of about 60 years, ranging from about 23 to 90, were recorded for the dose-escalation cohort. Prior anti-PD-1, anti-PD-L1 or anti-CTLA-4 therapy was permitted, and roughly two fifths of dose-escalation patients had received checkpoint inhibitors. Three dose-escalation patients achieved partial responses, one with hepatocellular carcinoma and two with cutaneous melanoma. Peripheral TCRbeta sequencing aimed to test whether ivuxolimab altered TCR sequence diversity and caused clonal T-cell expansion. The paper covers the monotherapy dose-escalation part of the phase I ivuxolimab trial, which included N ≈ 50 patients.

What the research found in general, with its limitations: The antigen specificity of the clonally expanded peripheral T cells was not determined. In the 0.1-3.0 mg/kg groups, partial responders were among the patients with the lowest normalized peripheral clonal expansion, particularly in CD8+ T cells. Low levels of normalized T-cell clonal expansion were also seen in some nonresponding patients. Clonal expansion of both CD4+ and CD8+ blood T cells was observed from baseline to week 6 at doses 0.1 to 3.0 mg/kg. On average, CD8+ T cells showed more expanded clones than CD4+ T cells after ivuxolimab.

For sequencing of the TCRbeta CDR3 region, genomic DNA was extracted from the sorted cells. TCRbeta CDR3 regions were sequenced using the immunoSEQ Assay. The immuneACCESS repertoire file appears here via TCRdb, limited to in-frame rearrangements. These files lack a portion of the clones; in checked studies, under half of the deficit traces to unresolved V genes, and the cause of the others is not known. The sample data list more than 65,000 clones, and 70% to 90% of these were observed just once. The ten biggest clones cover about 5.9% of the sample. A word on this clone: Its antigen remains unidentified. Per-base qualities were not stored, and no clone one base away is much larger.

The CDR3 runs 15 residues from the cysteine to the phenylalanine. The entry retains the CDR3 DNA only, 45 bases that are in frame from base 1. As encoded in the germline V gene, CDR1 is SNHLY while CDR2 is FYNNEI. The junction carries 13 bases between V and J, which are trimmed by 3 bases and 4 bases respectively. The trial excluded patients who had a history of autoimmune disease or were on systemic immunosuppression. Peripheral blood for TCR sequencing was collected from all dose cohorts at baseline, on cycle 4 day 1, and on cycle 7 day 1. The samples were drawn from a first-in-human, open-label, multicenter phase I dose-escalation trial of ivuxolimab. The trial enrolled adults with locally advanced or metastatic head and neck squamous cell, hepatocellular, melanoma or renal cell carcinoma. Before TCR sequencing, CD4+ T cells and CD8+ T cells were sorted from peripheral blood as separate populations.

The source material was CD4+ or CD8+ T cells sorted from blood, sampled in a trial of the OX40 agonist ivuxolimab. The chain uses TRBV2 and TRBJ1-5; the best D guess is TRBD1, with 5 bases matching. The clonotype comes from an adult with an advanced solid tumor such as melanoma, head and neck, liver or kidney cancer. The CDR3 is CASSDTGTANQPQHF. The DNA reads as follows: TGTGCCAGCAGTGATACCGGGACGGCTAATCAGCCCCAGCATTTT.